The 28 T cell receptor beta chains listed next were all sequenced from one sample in a study of blood T cell repertoires in COVID-19. Data came from immunoSEQ multiplex PCR; TCRdb stores just in-frame clones and leaves some out. The table lists some 300,000 clones, about nine tenths of them singletons. Material for sequencing was PBMCs or T cells enriched from blood (not recorded which). These receptors came from a woman in her 30s who had recovered from COVID-19.

The rearrangement joins TRBV30 to TRBJ1-3; D remains ambiguous. Germline loops: CDR1 GTSNPN, CDR2 SVGIG (reference sequence). V lost 5 bases and J 1 base, leaving 6 bases between the germline ends. The CDR3 loop spans 12 amino acids. This CDR3 reads CAWYRSGNTIYF. The CDR3 bases are TGTGCCTGGTACAGATCTGGAAACACCATATATTTT. Based on the CDR3 plus reference TRBV30 and TRBJ1-3, the full variable domain is SQTIHQWPATLVQPVGSPLSLECTVEGTSNPNLYWYRQAAGRGLQLLFYSVGIGQISSEVPQNLSASRPQDRQFILSSKKLLLSDSGFYLCAWYRSGNTIYFGEGSWLTVV.

This chain uses TRBV9 with TRBJ2-7, with TRBD2 matching over 11 bases. CDR1 SGDLS and CDR2 YYNGEE come from the germline V gene. The CDR3 is 14 residues long. The junction had 2 bases not matched to a gene; V was cut back by 3 bases and J by 3 bases. The CDR3 DNA reads as TGTGCCAGCAGCGCTGGGACTAGCGGCTACGAGCAGTACTTC. Translation: CASSAGTSGYEQYF.

The rearrangement joins TRBV3-1 (or the pseudogene TRBV3-2) to TRBJ2-7; 11 bases agree with TRBD2. From germline, CDR1 is LGHDT and CDR2 YNNKEL (reference sequence). CDR3 length: 14 residues. The V segment lost 1 base and the J segment 10 bases; nucleotides outside the gene matches: 6. CDR3 bases: TGTGCCAGCAGCCAAGGACTAGCGGGATACAGTCAGTACTTC. As protein: CASSQGLAGYSQYF.

CDR3 DNA sequence: TGTGCCAGCAGCGTAGTTAGTTCAGGACTAGCGGGCGTGGATGAGCAGTTCTTC. It is translated as CASSVVSSGLAGVDEQFF. The chain links TRBV9 to TRBJ2-1; 11 bases align to TRBD2. After removal of 0 bases from V and 8 bases from J, the junction contained 13 bases not matched to a gene. In germline, CDR1 is SGDLS, CDR2 YYNGEE. CDR3 length equals 18 residues.

The chain combines TRBV6-6 with TRBJ2-1; 12 positions match TRBD1. V lost 1 base, J lost 7 bases, and 5 bases stayed unmatched. This CDR3 comprises 16 residues. Per germline, CDR1 MNHNY and CDR2 SVGAGI (reference sequence). The CDR3 DNA sequence: TGTGCCAGCAGTTACTGGGGACAGGGGGCTGAGAATGAGCAGTTCTTC. Translated, it gives CASSYWGQGAENEQFF.

CDR3 sequence reads: CASRSPTVGDGYTF. The CDR3 bases are TGCGCCAGCAGGTCCCCCACAGTGGGAGATGGCTACACCTTC. V usage is TRBV5-1 and J usage is TRBJ1-2, with unresolved D. The CDR3 consists of 14 residues. V dropped 5 bases and J dropped 6 bases, with 17 bases sitting between them. The germline V gene encodes CDR1 SGHRS and CDR2 YFSETQ.

The chain is built from TRBV30 and TRBJ1-5; D perhaps matches TRBD1 (6 bases). This CDR3 contains 12 residues. Germline values: CDR1 GTSNPN, CDR2 SVGIG (reference sequence). V was trimmed by 4 bases and J by 6 bases, leaving 10 bases between them. CDR3 nucleotide sequence: TGTGCCTGGAACAGGGCCAGTCAGCCCCAGCATTTT. Its protein is CAWNRASQPQHF.

A few counts support this clone. This chain uses TRBV20-1 with TRBJ1-6, with a tentative D call TRBD1 (5 bases). CDR1 and CDR2 from the germline V gene are DFQATT and SNEGSKA (reference sequence). This CDR3 comprises 11 residues. With 6 bases removed from V and 9 bases from J, the gap between germline ends came to 9 bases. In nucleotides, the CDR3 is TGCAGTGCCGGGGGGGTTTCACCCCTCCACTTT. Its translation: CSAGGVSPLHF.

Details on this clone: The junction differs from germline at one of its ends, possibly a read error. J is TRBJ1-5 and V is TRBV3-1 (or the pseudogene TRBV3-2); TRBD1 is a possible D gene (5 bases). The length of the CDR3 is 13 residues. The V gene's germline CDR1 is LGHDT and CDR2 YNNKEL (reference sequence). CDR3 sequence reads: CASSQQPGQPRHF. The CDR3 DNA reads TGTGCCAGCAGCCAGCAGCCAGGGCAGCCCCGGCATTTT.

The chain combines TRBV19 with TRBJ1-2; 7 bases align to TRBD1. The V gene end was trimmed by 3 bases and the J gene end by 8 bases; junction bases not matched to a gene: 9. Germline values: CDR1 LNHDA, CDR2 SQIVND (reference sequence). The CDR3 covers 14 residues. The CDR3 coding sequence is TGTGCCAGTAGTATTGGAGGGGGCGCGGGAGGCTACACCTTC. Residues: CASSIGGGAGGYTF.

The chain combines TRBV2 with TRBJ1-1; 8 nucleotides agree with TRBD1. V lost 7 bases to trimming and J lost 1 base; unmatched junction nucleotides: 5. Per germline, CDR1 SNHLY and CDR2 FYNNEI. The CDR3 sequence is 14 residues long. Here the CDR3 DNA reads TGTGCCAGCAAAGACAGGGGAACGAACACTGAAGCTTTCTTT. This codes for CASKDRGTNTEAFF.

The rearrangement links TRBV4-1 to TRBJ2-6, with a tentative D call TRBD2 (5 bases). The V end lost 0 bases, the J end lost 4 bases, and 10 bases lay between the germline ends. Looked up from germline, CDR1 is MGHRA and CDR2 is YSYEKL. The CDR3 is 16 amino acids. The CDR3 is CASSQDIASGANVLTF. The CDR3, as DNA: TGCGCCAGCAGCCAAGATATAGCGTCCGGGGCCAACGTCCTGACTTTC.

This clone was seen a handful of times. V is TRBV7-2 and J is TRBJ2-1, with 9 bases identical to TRBD2. Germline assignment: CDR1 SGHTA and CDR2 FQGNSA. CDR3 length equals 17 residues. Trimming removed 1 base from V and 0 bases from J; junction bases left unmatched: 4. In DNA form, the CDR3 reads TGTGCCAGCAGCTTAGAGCGGGAGGTATACTCCTACAATGAGCAGTTCTTC. Protein product: CASSLEREVYSYNEQFF.

This sequence joins TRBV19 and TRBJ2-7, with a possible D match to TRBD1 (7 bases). From germline, CDR1 is LNHDA and CDR2 SQIVND (reference sequence). Trimming left V 5 bases short and J 3 bases short, with 26 bases between. CDR3 length: 18 amino acids. The CDR3 here is CASSPGGLARVTFYEQYF. In DNA form, the CDR3 reads TGTGCCAGTAGTCCAGGGGGGCTAGCGAGAGTCACTTTCTACGAGCAGTACTTC.

Only a few counts were recorded for this clone. The chain is built from TRBV5-5 and TRBJ1-2; D is perhaps TRBD1 (6 bases). CDR1 and CDR2 (germline): SGHKS, YYEKEE (reference sequence). V was cut by 5 bases and J by 6 bases, with 20 bases left in between. This CDR3 region has 15 residues. CDR3 coding DNA: TGTGCCAGCAGAGAAACGGGACATCTTTCCAATGGCTACACCTTC. Its protein product is CASRETGHLSNGYTF.

The rearrangement joins TRBV12-5 to TRBJ2-3; 8 positions match TRBD1. Germline CDR1 reads LGHNT; CDR2 reads FRNRAP. The CDR3 consists of 15 residues. V lost 4 bases to trimming and J lost 4 bases; unmatched junction nucleotides: 7. CDR3 region: CASGSDRDPSDTQYF. The DNA of the CDR3 is TGTGCTAGTGGTTCGGACAGGGACCCATCAGATACGCAGTATTTT.

The V and J genes are TRBV5-6 and TRBJ2-2; 9 bases fit TRBD2. J lost 6 bases, V lost 0 bases, and 15 bases had no gene match. Per the germline V gene, CDR1 is SGHDT and CDR2 is YYEEEE. This CDR3 is 19 amino acids long. The DNA of the CDR3 is TGTGCCAGCAGCTTGGACGTTCGCGGCGCGGGAGGGGTCTCCGGGGAGCTGTTTTTT. This gives the protein CASSLDVRGAGGVSGELFF.

The table lists this clone with a few counts. The V call is TRBV7-9, the J call TRBJ1-1, with 7 bases fitting TRBD1. The V gene end was trimmed by 5 bases and the J gene end by 3 bases; junction bases not matched to a gene: 6. The CDR3 length is 14 residues. In germline, CDR1 is SEHNR, CDR2 FQNEAQ (reference sequence). The CDR3 here is CASSPKTGYTEAFF. Written as DNA, the CDR3 is TGTGCCAGCAGCCCTAAGACAGGGTACACTGAAGCTTTCTTT.

The chain has TRBV4-1 and TRBJ1-4, with D uncertain. CDR1 MGHRA and CDR2 YSYEKL come from the germline V gene. The CDR3 loop spans 20 amino acids. The germline V and J ends were trimmed by 0 bases and 7 bases, with 27 bases remaining between them. The CDR3 is CASSQDSVRTVTEGIEKLFF. The DNA of the CDR3 is TGCGCCAGCAGCCAAGATTCAGTGAGGACTGTGACGGAAGGTATTGAAAAACTGTTTTTT.

The chain has TRBV19 and TRBJ2-4, with a tentative D call TRBD2 (5 bases). The germline V gene has CDR1 LNHDA and CDR2 SQIVND (reference sequence). The CDR3 is 11 residues long. The ends were cut back, 8 bases at V and 10 bases at J, with 12 bases in the middle. The CDR3 protein is CASALGGIQYF. The DNA of the CDR3 is TGTGCCAGTGCTCTAGGCGGGATTCAGTACTTC.

V usage is TRBV21-1 and J usage is TRBJ2-7; the tabulated D call, TRBD2, remains unverified against the DNA. TRBV21-1 is a pseudogene. This CDR3 is built from 17 residues. The DNA for the CDR3 is TGTGCCAGCAGCAAAGAGGTATTTTTCGCAGACTACTACGAGCAGTACTTC. It codes for CASSKEVFFADYYEQYF.

DNA of the CDR3: TGTGCCAGCAGTTTATGGAGCGGGACGTTGGAAGAGCAGTACTTC. Amino acids: CASSLWSGTLEEQYF. The chain employs TRBV28 and TRBJ2-7, with 7 nucleotides matching TRBD2. Looked up from germline, CDR1 is MDHEN and CDR2 is SYDVKM. Trimming took 0 bases from V and 7 from J; bases not matched to a gene: 9. The CDR3 spans 15 residues.

The chain combines TRBV28 with TRBJ1-5, with TRBD1 as a possible D gene (6 bases). The ends were cut back, 3 bases at V and 0 bases at J, with 21 bases in the middle. Germline lookup yields CDR1 MDHEN and CDR2 SYDVKM. CDR3 size: 19 residues. Written as DNA, the CDR3 is TGTGCCAGCAGTTTTAACAGGGTTATACAGGGATATAGCAATCAGCCCCAGCATTTT. This encodes CASSFNRVIQGYSNQPQHF. The variable domain in full, with the rest retrieved from reference TRBV28 and TRBJ1-5, is DVKVTQSSRYLVKRTGEKVFLECVQDMDHENMFWYRQDPGLGLRLIYFSYDVKMKEKGDIPEGYSVSREKKERFSLILESASTNQTSMYLCASSFNRVIQGYSNQPQHFGDGTRLSIL.

The chain recombines TRBV6-2 or TRBV6-3 with TRBJ2-7, with a weak D call TRBD1 (6 bases). Deletions cut 6 bases from V and 3 bases from J, with 21 bases between. This CDR3 has 16 residues. Germline CDR1 reads MNHEY; CDR2 reads SVGEGT. CDR3 nucleotides: TGTGCCAGCAGCTCGTGGACAGTAAGTCCCTACTACGAGCAGTACTTC. It translates to CASSSWTVSPYYEQYF.

This chain links TRBV30 with TRBJ2-3; tentative D call: TRBD1 (6 bases). Trimming took 0 bases from V and 7 from J, leaving 8 bases between them. Germline CDR1 reads GTSNPN; CDR2 reads SVGIG (reference sequence). The CDR3 extends over 12 amino acids. The CDR3 region is CAWSVQGHTQYF. The CDR3 nucleotides are TGTGCCTGGAGTGTACAGGGACATACGCAGTATTTT.

V and J are TRBV7-9 and TRBJ2-3; a possible D gene is TRBD2 (5 bases). CDR3 length: 16 amino acids. Germline-derived CDR1 and CDR2 are SEHNR and FQNEAQ (reference sequence). V lost 5 bases to trimming and J lost 0 bases, with 15 bases between them. CDR3 DNA sequence: TGTGCCAGCAGCCGCCTCGGACTTGATAGCACAGATACGCAGTATTTT. Protein: CASSRLGLDSTDTQYF.

The V and J genes are TRBV5-1 and TRBJ1-2; 12 bases fit TRBD1. V shed 4 bases, J shed 3 bases, and the junction held 4 bases outside the gene matches. The CDR3 is 15 amino acids. CDR1 and CDR2 from the germline V gene are SGHRS and YFSETQ. The CDR3 DNA is TGCGCCAGCAGCGTCGGGACAGGGGGCCACTATGGCTACACCTTC. As protein: CASSVGTGGHYGYTF.

This chain connects TRBV14 to TRBJ2-1; D is possibly TRBD1 (5 bases). The CDR3 consists of 15 residues. Trimming removed 6 bases at V and 4 bases at J, with 16 bases between. The germline gives CDR1 SGHDN, CDR2 FVKESK. The CDR3 DNA reads TGTGCCAGCAGTCCTAGAATGGGGCCGTACAATGAGCAGTTCTTC. Protein product: CASSPRMGPYNEQFF. The variable domain in full, completed from reference TRBV14 and TRBJ2-1, reads EAGVTQFPSHSVIEKGQTVTLRCDPISGHDNLYWYRRVMGKEIKFLLHFVKESKQDESGMPNNRFLAERTGGTYSTLKVQPAELEDSGVYFCASSPRMGPYNEQFFGPGTRLTVL.